The T cell receptor beta chain under discussion was sequenced for a study of OX40 agonist ivuxolimab in advanced cancers. Across the study: At 0.01 to 10 mg/kg, ivuxolimab was administered intravenously to patients every 2 weeks. People who had prior anti-PD-1, anti-PD-L1 or anti-CTLA-4 therapy could take part, and about 37% had some. Three patients, one with hepatocellular carcinoma and two with cutaneous melanoma, responded partially.

TCRdb's table, derived via immunoSEQ multiplex PCR, lists solely in-frame clones and lacks some. The repertoire has over 55,000 clones, 65% to 85% of them found once; the top ten carry about 0.72%. The germline V and J ends were trimmed by 8 bases and 6 bases, with 11 bases remaining between them. The germline gives CDR1 SGHVS, CDR2 FNYEAQ. This CDR3 spans 11 amino acids. The material was CD4+ or CD8+ T cells sorted from blood, obtained in a trial of the OX40 agonist ivuxolimab. The TCR sequence derives from an adult with an advanced solid tumor such as melanoma, head and neck, liver or kidney cancer. This sequence joins TRBV7-6 and TRBJ2-7; D is possibly TRBD1 (5 bases). Here the CDR3 reads CASSDRGEQYF. CDR3 coding DNA: TGTGCCAGCTCCGACAGAGGCGAGCAGTACTTC.